The sequence of this T cell receptor beta chain was determined in a study of blood T cells in healthy people across ages. The CDR3 consists of 15 residues. CDR1 and CDR2 from the germline V gene are SGHVS and FQNEAQ. Trimming left V 2 bases short and J 5 bases short, with 12 bases between. PCR was performed a second time for about 7 to 11 cycles using a sample-barcoded 5' primer and a J-beta primer mix. MiXCR was run by TCRdb on the 5' RACE reads, yielding one entry per CDR3 protein. The table includes about 540,000 distinct CDR3 sequences, less than 25% detected once. In its sample, this clonotype was seen a few times. The same data also went into a second study, on T cells of mothers and their children. That publication notes: Samples came from a few healthy Caucasian mothers and their six children. Slightly higher, non-significant overlap characterized related mother-child pairs relative to unrelated pairs.

This receptor was obtained from a boy younger than 18 in good health. The chain combines TRBV7-8 with TRBJ1-4, with D possibly matching TRBD1 (6 bases). The sample comprised blood. The CDR3 region has the DNA TGTGCCAGCAGCTTAAGGACAGCCGACAATGAAAAACTGTTTTTT. This translates into CASSLRTADNEKLFF. Looking up the rest from reference TRBV7-8 and TRBJ1-4 gives the full variable domain: GAGVSQSPRYKVAKRGQDVALRCDPISGHVSLFWYQQALGQGPEFLTYFQNEAQLDKSGLPSDRFFAERPEGSVSTLKIQRTQQEDSAVYLCASSLRTADNEKLFFGSGTQLSVL.